Below are 14 T cell receptor beta chains sequenced from a single sample in a study of T cells in Graves' hyperthyroidism and ophthalmopathy. TCR beta CDR3 sequences were amplified from RNA transcripts. Using the HTBI primer set, a first-round RT-PCR was run on the TCR CDR3. TCRdb called the multiplex PCR reads again in MiXCR, with one record for every CDR3 protein. The sample has more than 100,000 distinct CDR3 sequences; 47% are singletons. What was sequenced was blood. These receptors came from a man aged 40-49 years with Graves' hyperthyroidism.

This clonotype has just one count. V is TRBV6-5 and J is TRBJ1-2; 9 bases fit TRBD1. Germline V gene sequence: CDR1 MNHEY, CDR2 SVGAGI. This CDR3 comprises 12 residues. J gave up 12 bases and V 10 bases, and 12 bases lay outside the gene matches. The CDR3 here is CATKSGTGFDTF. The CDR3 nucleotides are TGTGCCACTAAATCCGGGACAGGGTTCGACACCTTC.

The chain has TRBV20-1 and TRBJ1-1; D not resolved. The CDR3 consists of 14 residues. V was trimmed by 2 bases and J by 0 bases, leaving 10 bases between them. The germline V gene has CDR1 DFQATT and CDR2 SNEGSKA (reference sequence). The CDR3 region has the DNA TGCAGTGCTAGACGAAGGAGCTTGAACACTGAAGCTTTCTTT. The encoded protein is CSARRRSLNTEAFF.

This clonotype was counted between two and nine times. The chain recombines TRBV28 with TRBJ1-4; 8 bases map to TRBD1. Trimming cost V 6 bases and J 5 bases; bases outside gene matches: 5. The CDR3 extends over 14 amino acids. Per germline, CDR1 MDHEN and CDR2 SYDVKM. CDR3 protein: CASSLRQGNEKLFF. CDR3 sequence (DNA): TGTGCCAGCAGCTTACGACAGGGGAATGAAAAACTGTTTTTT.

This clonotype was seen at least ten times. The chain has TRBV5-1 and TRBJ2-3, with D uncertain. Germline loops: CDR1 SGHRS, CDR2 YFSETQ. Trimming shortened V by 6 bases and J by 1 base, and 12 bases separated the two germline ends. The CDR3 contains 14 residues. The CDR3 region is CASKTPEGTDTQYF. CDR3 nucleotides: TGCGCCAGCAAAACCCCCGAAGGCACAGATACGCAGTATTTT.

This clonotype was seen many times. The V gene is TRBV20-1, the J gene TRBJ1-6, with 7 bases matching TRBD1. Looked up from germline, CDR1 is DFQATT and CDR2 is SNEGSKA (reference sequence). This CDR3 has 14 amino acids. V was pared by 1 base and J by 7 bases, with 4 bases of the junction left unmatched. CDR3 coding DNA: TGCAGTGCTAGAGTCGGACAGGAGAATTCACCCCTCCACTTT. Amino acid sequence: CSARVGQENSPLHF.

Regarding this clonotype: Just one base apart from a much larger clone, this may be a read error. CDR3 nucleotides: TGTGCCAGCAGTTTAGGGTCCAGGACGCCCTATGGCTACACCTTC. Its translation: CASSLGSRTPYGYTF. This chain joins TRBV12-3 or TRBV12-4 and TRBJ1-2; D remains unclear. Trimming removed 1 base at V and 4 bases at J, with 13 bases between. This CDR3 is 15 amino acids long.

This clonotype was counted many times. V and J are TRBV28 and TRBJ2-3; maybe TRBD2 (6 bases). Germline CDR1 reads MDHEN; CDR2 reads SYDVKM. The CDR3 contains 12 residues. V was cut by 7 bases and J by 4 bases, with 9 bases left in between. In DNA form, the CDR3 reads TGTGCCAGCACCTCGGGGGCAGATACGCAGTATTTT. This sequence encodes CASTSGADTQYF.

This clonotype was observed at least ten times. CDR3: CASSFRTSDGQPQHF. The DNA of the CDR3 is TGTGCCAGCAGTTTTCGGACCTCGGACGGTCAGCCCCAGCATTTT. The V gene is TRBV12-3 or TRBV12-4, the J gene TRBJ1-5, with D hard to call. CDR3 length equals 15 residues. V was clipped by 3 bases and J by 6 bases, with 15 bases between them.

The table lists this clonotype with a count of one. This sequence joins TRBV6-1 and TRBJ2-2, with D perhaps TRBD2 (6 bases). There are 15 residues in the CDR3. The ends were cut back, 3 bases at V and 6 bases at J, with 14 bases in the middle. The germline V gene encodes CDR1 MNHNS and CDR2 SASEGT. The CDR3 region is CASSEGLGGAGELFF. The CDR3 coding sequence is TGTGCCAGCAGTGAGGGACTCGGAGGGGCCGGGGAGCTGTTTTTT.

Many counts were recorded for this clonotype. The V call is TRBV5-4, the J call TRBJ1-1; D call uncertain. The germline V gene encodes CDR1 SGHNT and CDR2 YYREEE (reference sequence). The CDR3 extends over 10 amino acids. V dropped 7 bases and J dropped 5 bases, with 6 bases sitting between them. The CDR3: CASGDTEAFF. The CDR3 DNA reads TGTGCCAGCGGGGATACTGAAGCTTTCTTT.

This clonotype came up many times. One end of the junction does not line up with germline, which may come from a read error. The V gene is TRBV7-2, the J gene TRBJ2-2; TRBD1 or TRBD2 may be the D gene (5 bases each). CDR1 is SGHTA, CDR2 FQGNSA, per germline. CDR3 length: 15 residues. The CDR3 loop is CASSLAGWGSGELFF. The CDR3 DNA reads TGTGCCAGCAGCCTAGCCGGGTGGGGGTCCGGGGAGCTGTTTTTT.

This clonotype was detected ten times or more. The V gene is TRBV10-2, the J gene TRBJ1-6, with D perhaps TRBD1 (5 bases). CDR1 WSHSY and CDR2 SAAADI come from the germline V gene. This CDR3 is 16 amino acids long. Trimming took 7 bases from V and 4 from J, leaving 17 bases between them. The CDR3 here is CASIQGPISYNSPLHF. CDR3 nucleotides: TGCGCCAGCATCCAGGGACCGATCTCTTATAATTCACCCCTCCACTTT.

A note on this clonotype: Compared with germline, one end of the junction differs, possibly owing to a read error. The chain couples TRBV7-9 to TRBJ2-7, with unresolved D. Per germline, CDR1 SEHNR and CDR2 FQNEAQ (reference sequence). This CDR3 is built from 13 residues. The CDR3 region has the DNA TGTGCCAGCAGTTTGGCCTGGGCCTACGAGAAGTACTTC. Protein product: CASSLAWAYEKYF.

This chain connects TRBV9 to TRBJ2-3; TRBD2 might be the D (6 bases). The CDR3 consists of 15 residues. The V gene's germline CDR1 is SGDLS and CDR2 YYNGEE. The ends were cut back, 0 bases at V and 5 bases at J, with 13 bases in the middle. As DNA, the CDR3 is TGTGCCAGCAGCGTAGCTGTCGGGGAGGAAGATACGCAGTATTTT. Protein sequence: CASSVAVGEEDTQYF.